This note documents a single TCR beta chain sequence. The antigen remains undetermined. The libraries were made with immunoSEQ version 4 in survey mode. TCRdb's table, derived via immunoSEQ multiplex PCR, lists solely in-frame clones and lacks some. The sample shows approximately 35,000 clones, around four fifths of them seen only once. This entry is derived from a study of persistence of HIV-infected CD4 T cells. J gave up 7 bases and V 6 bases, and 10 bases lay outside the gene matches. Looked up from germline, CDR1 is WSHSY and CDR2 is SAAADI. This CDR3 spans 15 amino acids. Lysates of CMV-infected fibroblasts at 10 ug/mL stimulated these cells. Sorted nonresponding memory CD4+ T cells were CD40L-negative, CD69-negative, CD45RO-high.

V and J are TRBV10-2 and TRBJ1-5; 9 bases map to TRBD1. Specimen: CD4+ T cells sorted from PBMCs after approximately 18-hour stimulation, collected from a patient who received antiretroviral therapy. This receptor was taken from an adult man with HIV who was CMV-seropositive. The CDR3: CASSPGTGIGQPQHF. The CDR3 bases are TGCGCCAGCAGCCCCGGGACAGGGATTGGGCAGCCCCAGCATTTT.